This TCR beta chain originates from a study of OX40 agonist ivuxolimab in advanced cancers. The CDR3 length is 15 residues. Looked up from germline, CDR1 is MNHEY and CDR2 is SMNVEV (reference sequence). The ends were cut back, 3 bases at V and 0 bases at J, with 9 bases in the middle. The method was immunoSEQ multiplex PCR; TCRdb's version includes in-frame clones alone and lacks a portion of them. The sample includes 55,000 to 70,000 clones, approximately 90% of them seen just once. Findings of the study overall: Among patients with partial responses at 0.1-3.0 mg/kg, clonal expansion was among the lowest.

Note on this clone: What it binds is not known.

The sample in question was CD4+ or CD8+ T cells sorted from blood, obtained in a trial of the OX40 agonist ivuxolimab. The sequence came from an adult with an advanced solid tumor such as melanoma, head and neck, liver or kidney cancer. The chain combines TRBV27 with TRBJ1-3; D remains unclear. The CDR3 nucleotides are TGTGCCAGCAGTTTGGGGATCAGCTCTGGAAACACCATATATTTT. Amino acid sequence: CASSLGISSGNTIYF.